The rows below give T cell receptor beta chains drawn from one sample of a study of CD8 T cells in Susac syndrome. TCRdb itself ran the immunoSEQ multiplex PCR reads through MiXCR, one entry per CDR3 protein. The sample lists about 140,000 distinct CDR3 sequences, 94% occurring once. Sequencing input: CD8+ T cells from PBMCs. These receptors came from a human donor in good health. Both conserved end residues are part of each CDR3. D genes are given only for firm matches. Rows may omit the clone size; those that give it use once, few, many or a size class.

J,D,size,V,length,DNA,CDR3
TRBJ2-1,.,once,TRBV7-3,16,TGTGCCAGCAGCTTAACGGGAGGGACAATTGTCGATGAGCAGTTCTTC,CASSLTGGTIVDEQFF
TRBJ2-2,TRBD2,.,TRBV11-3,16,TGTGCCAGCAGCTTAGTCGCGGGAGGAGGGACCGGGGAGCTGTTTTTT,CASSLVAGGGTGELFF
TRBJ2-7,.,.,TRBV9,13,TGTGCCAGCAGCGTATCCGGGGTGGGAGAGCAGTACTTC,CASSVSGVGEQYF
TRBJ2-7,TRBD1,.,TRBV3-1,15,TGTGCCAGCAGCCAAGGAAGGGACAGGTCTAACGAGCAGTACTTC,CASSQGRDRSNEQYF
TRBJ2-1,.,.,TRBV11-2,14,TGTGCCAGCAGCCCGTACGAACTCTACAATGAGCAGTTCTTC,CASSPYELYNEQFF
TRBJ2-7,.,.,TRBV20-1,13,TGCAGTGGCCAGGACTGGAGTGGATACGAGCAGTACTTC,CSGQDWSGYEQYF
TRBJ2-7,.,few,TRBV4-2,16,TGTGCCAGCAGCCACCAAACAGGGCCCTGGATCCACGAGCAGTACTTC,CASSHQTGPWIHEQYF
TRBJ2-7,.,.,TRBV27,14,TGTGCCAGCAGTTTAACCGCCGGGGGTTACGAGCAGTACTTC,CASSLTAGGYEQYF
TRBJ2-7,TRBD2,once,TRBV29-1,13,TGCAGCGTTGTAGCGGGTAACTCCTACGAGCAGTACTTC,CSVVAGNSYEQYF
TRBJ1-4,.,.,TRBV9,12,TGTGCCAGCAGCGTAGAAGGTGAAAAACTGTTTTTT,CASSVEGEKLFF
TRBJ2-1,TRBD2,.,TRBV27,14,TGTGCCAGCAGTTTGGGGCTAGCGGGAGGGATACAGTTCTTC,CASSLGLAGGIQFF
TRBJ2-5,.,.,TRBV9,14,TGTGCCAGCAGTTCAGAGGGGTTTGGGGAGACCCAGTACTTC,CASSSEGFGETQYF
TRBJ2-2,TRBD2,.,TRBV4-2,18,TGTGCCAGCAGCCAAGATCCGGGACTATCACCGAACACCGGGGAGCTGTTTTTT,CASSQDPGLSPNTGELFF
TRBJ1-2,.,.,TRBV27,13,TGTGCCAGCAGTTTATCGGGGGGAAATAGCTACACCTTC,CASSLSGGNSYTF
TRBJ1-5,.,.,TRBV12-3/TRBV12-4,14,TGTGCCAGCAGACAGGGAATTAGCAATCAGCCCCAGCATTTT,CASRQGISNQPQHF
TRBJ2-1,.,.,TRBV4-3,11,TGCGCCAGCAGCCAAGGGAGTGAGCAGTTCTTC,CASSQGSEQFF
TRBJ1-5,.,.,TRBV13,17,TGTGCCAGCAGCTTAGGCGCGGGGACTGAAAGCAATCAGCCCCAGCATTTT,CASSLGAGTESNQPQHF
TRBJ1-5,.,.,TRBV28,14,TGTGCCAGCAGTGTCGTCGATAGCAATCAGCCCCAGCATTTT,CASSVVDSNQPQHF
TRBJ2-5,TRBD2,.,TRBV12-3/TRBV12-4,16,TGTGCCAGCAGTTTAGTGGGACTAGCGGGAGTTGAGACCCAGTACTTC,CASSLVGLAGVETQYF
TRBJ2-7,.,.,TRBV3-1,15,TGTGCCAGCAGCCCCACCGCCGGGAGTTTGTACGAGCAGTACTTC,CASSPTAGSLYEQYF
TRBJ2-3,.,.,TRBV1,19,TGCACCAGCAGCCCCCAAGGGACTAGCCCCCGCGGTCCCCCAGATACGCAGTATTTT,CTSSPQGTSPRGPPDTQYF
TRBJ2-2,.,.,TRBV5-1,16,TGCGCCAGCAGCCAACCGCGGGACCCAAACACCGGGGAGCTGTTTTTT,CASSQPRDPNTGELFF